This is a list of T cell receptor beta chains from one sample in a study of long-term antiretroviral therapy in people with HIV. Data came from immunoSEQ multiplex PCR; TCRdb stores just in-frame clones and leaves some out. This table has tens of thousands of clones, approximately 85% appearing once. Sequencing used unsorted PBMCs, obtained 2.2 years after starting antiretroviral therapy. These receptors were collected from a man between 18 and 35 years old with HIV. Each CDR3 is given with its conserved first and last residue. D genes are given only for firm matches. Not every row has a clone size; where given, it reads once, few, many or a size class.

CASSPGLDIGQYF TGTGCCAGCAGCCCGGGACTAGATATCGGGCAGTACTTC TRBJ2-7 13 TRBV5-8 TRBD2 .
CASSLDHEQYF TGTGCCAGCAGCTTGGACCACGAGCAGTACTTC TRBJ2-7 11 TRBV5-6 . once
CASSIRGTRLSGSYEQYF TGTGCCAGCAGCATACGCGGGACCAGGTTGAGCGGGTCCTACGAGCAGTACTTC TRBJ2-7 18 TRBV11-2 . .
CASRGLETGLYEQYF TGTGCCAGCAGGGGCTTAGAGACAGGGCTCTACGAGCAGTACTTC TRBJ2-7 15 TRBV2 TRBD1 .
CASSLADGRLAGYTDTQYF TGCGCCAGCAGCTTGGCCGACGGGAGACTAGCGGGGTACACAGATACGCAGTATTTT TRBJ2-3 19 TRBV5-1 TRBD2 once
CASSLMRMNTEAFF TGTGCCAGCAGTCTGATGAGGATGAACACTGAAGCTTTCTTT TRBJ1-1 14 TRBV27 . .
CASSLGTDTEAFF TGTGCCAGCAGCTTAGGTACGGACACTGAAGCTTTCTTT TRBJ1-1 13 TRBV7-3 . .
CASSERPAFF TGTGCCAGCAGTGAAAGACCCGCTTTCTTT TRBJ1-1 10 TRBV6-1 . .
CASSPGSETQYF TGCGCCAGCAGCCCCGGATCAGAGACCCAGTACTTC TRBJ2-5 12 TRBV5-1 . .
CASSFSEVQGVNSGNTIYF TGTGCCAGCAGTTTTTCTGAGGTCCAGGGGGTTAACTCTGGAAACACCATATATTTT TRBJ1-3 19 TRBV28 TRBD1 .
CASSPGWENYGYTF TGTGCCAGCAGCCCTGGATGGGAGAACTATGGCTACACCTTC TRBJ1-2 14 TRBV5-6 . .
CASSPDGGRAGEQYF TGTGCCAGCAGCCCCGATGGCGGGAGGGCAGGGGAGCAGTACTTC TRBJ2-7 15 TRBV9 TRBD2 few
CASSLSSAGGRETQYF TGTGCCAGCTCACTAAGTTCGGCGGGGGGGCGAGAGACCCAGTACTTC TRBJ2-5 16 TRBV18 TRBD2 once
CASSLGRGLNTGELFF TGTGCCAGCAGCCTAGGGAGGGGCCTGAACACCGGGGAGCTGTTTTTT TRBJ2-2 16 TRBV7-2 TRBD2 .
CASRKLAENNEQFF TGTGCCAGTAGAAAACTAGCTGAGAACAATGAGCAGTTCTTC TRBJ2-1 14 TRBV19 . .
CASSLQGAGTGELFF TGTGCTAGCAGCTTACAGGGGGCTGGGACCGGGGAGCTGTTTTTT TRBJ2-2 15 TRBV7-7 TRBD1 .
CATSRDLGAGNTIYF TGTGCCACCAGCAGAGATCTCGGGGCTGGAAACACCATATATTTT TRBJ1-3 15 TRBV15 . .
CSVEGMETAYNEQFF TGCAGCGTTGAGGGAATGGAAACGGCCTACAATGAGCAGTTCTTC TRBJ2-1 15 TRBV29-1 . .
CASRGQGVRETQYF TGTGCCAGCAGGGGACAGGGGGTACGAGAGACCCAGTACTTC TRBJ2-5 14 TRBV19 TRBD1 once
CASSFGLQETQYF TGTGCCAGCAGCTTTGGACTCCAAGAGACCCAGTACTTC TRBJ2-5 13 TRBV5-6 . .
CASSDQTNQPQHF TGCGCCAGCAGTGACCAGACTAATCAGCCCCAGCATTTT TRBJ1-5 13 TRBV10-1 . .
CASSDWGDGSYNEQFF TGTGCCAGCAGTGATTGGGGCGACGGCTCCTACAATGAGCAGTTCTTC TRBJ2-1 16 TRBV2 . once